The rows below give T cell receptor beta chains drawn from one sample of a study of radiation and T cells in renal cell carcinoma. Libraries were prepared by immunoSEQ multiplex PCR; TCRdb keeps only in-frame clonotypes and omits some of them. The repertoire has 150,000 or so clones, roughly 87% of them found once; the top ten carry 13%. The sequencing used blood, collected from a patient whose treatment included radiotherapy and nephrectomy. These receptors originate from a woman aged 50 to 65 with renal cell carcinoma. CDR3s include the opening cysteine and the closing phenylalanine or tryptophan. Each record gives: CDR3 length, V gene, CDR3 protein.

cdr3_length: 19
v_call: TRBV18
cdr3_aa: CASSPTTGGPSSGANVLTF

cdr3_length: 16
v_call: TRBV23-1
cdr3_aa: CASISNRTGVGEKLFF

cdr3_length: 14
v_call: TRBV10-3
cdr3_aa: CAISEGESYNEQFF

cdr3_length: 14
v_call: TRBV5-1
cdr3_aa: CASSLALSPDTQYF

cdr3_length: 14
v_call: TRBV6-5
cdr3_aa: CASSRGVGNQPQHF

cdr3_length: 14
v_call: TRBV6-6
cdr3_aa: CASSYSTKTFEQFF

cdr3_length: 15
v_call: TRBV15
cdr3_aa: CATSRDPLVQETQYF

cdr3_length: 13
v_call: TRBV6-5
cdr3_aa: CASSRTVNYGYTF

cdr3_length: 13
v_call: TRBV7-9
cdr3_aa: CASSLTGGEPAFF

cdr3_length: 13
v_call: TRBV6-5
cdr3_aa: CASSGAGTYEQYF

cdr3_length: 15
v_call: TRBV30
cdr3_aa: CAWSVTGPSYNEQFF

cdr3_length: 18
v_call: TRBV14
cdr3_aa: CASSQDPLGRGLQETQYF

cdr3_length: 15
v_call: TRBV28
cdr3_aa: CATRGQGRLGYGYTF

cdr3_length: 15
v_call: TRBV6-6
cdr3_aa: CASTQGAVDNSPLHF

cdr3_length: 14
v_call: TRBV5-1
cdr3_aa: CASSSSGAVETQYF

cdr3_length: 18
v_call: TRBV12-1
cdr3_aa: CASSFALPDRGYYQPQHF

cdr3_length: 11
v_call: TRBV19
cdr3_aa: CASTQAQGAFF

cdr3_length: 15
v_call: TRBV5-1
cdr3_aa: CASSLGIQGNYGYTF

cdr3_length: 19
v_call: TRBV7-9
cdr3_aa: CASSLRGLAGGRSTDTQYF

cdr3_length: 17
v_call: TRBV29-1
cdr3_aa: CSVVPGQGAPDAYEQYF

cdr3_length: 15
v_call: TRBV7-9
cdr3_aa: CASSLGSGDTGELFF

cdr3_length: 13
v_call: TRBV18
cdr3_aa: CASSAQVNTEAFF

cdr3_length: 14
v_call: TRBV29-1
cdr3_aa: CSVASRQTNYGYTF

cdr3_length: 15
v_call: TRBV4-2
cdr3_aa: CASSQDILGGYGYTF

cdr3_length: 16
v_call: TRBV7-2
cdr3_aa: CASSLREASSGNTIYF

cdr3_length: 16
v_call: TRBV7-9
cdr3_aa: CASSTPGASQTYGYTF

cdr3_length: 14
v_call: TRBV7-8
cdr3_aa: CASSLERTGVGREF

cdr3_length: 13
v_call: TRBV2
cdr3_aa: CASSVDRQETQYF

cdr3_length: 13
v_call: TRBV5-5
cdr3_aa: CASSPSRGTEAFF

cdr3_length: 18
v_call: TRBV7-6
cdr3_aa: CASSLSPRSGPPGDEAFF

cdr3_length: 15
v_call: TRBV5-1
cdr3_aa: CASSLAQVPSAEQYF

cdr3_length: 17
v_call: TRBV16
cdr3_aa: CASSQFKPGGITYEQYF

cdr3_length: 14
v_call: TRBV19
cdr3_aa: CASSLWGADYGYTF

cdr3_length: 14
v_call: TRBV7-9
cdr3_aa: CASSLDSFGTPLHF

cdr3_length: 15
v_call: TRBV7-8
cdr3_aa: CASSSQSVGLYEQYF

cdr3_length: 13
v_call: TRBV30
cdr3_aa: CAWSPGQGNGYTF

cdr3_length: 16
v_call: TRBV9
cdr3_aa: CASSVPQISGGGEQFF

cdr3_length: 14
v_call: TRBV30
cdr3_aa: CAWSSPGQSYEQYF

cdr3_length: 12
v_call: TRBV29-1
cdr3_aa: CSVRIANSPLHF

cdr3_length: 15
v_call: TRBV9
cdr3_aa: CASSEQTGTGETQYF

cdr3_length: 13
v_call: TRBV7-9
cdr3_aa: CASSLEESQPQHF

cdr3_length: 14
v_call: TRBV19
cdr3_aa: CASSIASFNEKLFF

cdr3_length: 14
v_call: TRBV7-9
cdr3_aa: CASSFGSSAHGYTF

cdr3_length: 12
v_call: TRBV30
cdr3_aa: CAWSVDRVGYTF

cdr3_length: 13
v_call: TRBV6-1
cdr3_aa: CASTQGLVYGYTF